This TCR beta chain was obtained from a study of OX40 agonist ivuxolimab in advanced cancers. V was clipped by 1 base and J by 5 bases; unmatched bases: 8. This CDR3 has 16 residues. Germline assignment: CDR1 SGHNT and CDR2 YENEEA. Some clones are missing from TCRdb's copy, which holds only in-frame ones; the method was immunoSEQ multiplex PCR. The table shows roughly 77,000 clones, with around 92% occurring only once. This specimen was CD4+ or CD8+ T cells sorted from blood, taken in a trial of the OX40 agonist ivuxolimab. The clonotype comes from an adult with an advanced solid tumor such as melanoma, head and neck, liver or kidney cancer. The chain is built from TRBV11-3 and TRBJ2-1; 7 bases line up with TRBD2. The CDR3 bases are TGTGCCAGCAGCTTAGTGGCCAGCGGGGAGGACAATGAGCAGTTCTTC. Its protein product is CASSLVASGEDNEQFF.